Included here is one T cell receptor (gamma chain) sequence, with context. Its antigen is currently unknown. This entry is derived from a study of intestinal T cells in coeliac disease. Study context: Mean age was 16.0 for coeliac patients versus 50 to 70 for controls.

Using around 200 ng of biopsy DNA, TRG was amplified with LymphoTrack primers. TCRdb re-processed the multiplex PCR reads via CATT. The data show around 700 gamma-chain clones, approximately 49% seen once. Each case's genomic DNA was extracted from ten approximately 4.9-µm formalin-fixed paraffin-embedded scrolls. CDR3 length: 13 amino acids. The ends lost 8 bases at V and 4 bases at J; junction bases unmatched: 9. Study outcomes and limitations: Leave-one-out accuracy for TRG clustering was reportedly around 89%, training approximately 94%. An age-split analysis gave no significant classification. Multiple copies of a CDR3 amino acid sequence may be PCR duplicates.

The receptor's source is a human donor with celiac disease. This chain uses TRGV10 with TRGJ1 or TRGJ2. TRGV10 is assigned to the ORF class and has an uncertain function. Input material: a duodenal biopsy. Here the CDR3 reads CAAWDSTYYKKLF. The CDR3 nucleotides are TGTGCTGCGTGGGATTCGACGTATTATAAGAAACTCTTT.